This T cell receptor beta chain was captured in a study of T cell repertoires in cytomegalovirus infection. Study at large: Well-studied HLA-B-restricted epitopes and recently identified HLA-C-restricted epitopes of CMV were both used in the study. Matching HLA type, along with CMV infection, was indicated by public TCR beta signatures. Study-level points and caveats: HLA-C-restricted CMV-specific TCR beta clonotypes prevailed in the ex vivo response. Cumulative frequency (of public TCR beta family members) identified carriers of CMV plus the relevant HLA.

Via MiXCR, TCRdb re-called the reads, giving one row per CDR3 protein. The sample consists of about 920,000 distinct CDR3 sequences, about 33% of them appearing once. This clonotype was seen only a few times. The antigen is undetermined. The length of the CDR3 is 16 residues. Germline lookup yields CDR1 MNHEY and CDR2 SVGEGT. V was cut by 6 bases and J by 1 base, with 18 bases left in between. The source is a human donor in good health (CMV status not recorded). Some clones in this sample may be carry-over from other donors' samples. This chain uses TRBV6-2 or TRBV6-3 with TRBJ1-1, with D possibly being TRBD1 (5 bases). This specimen consisted of cultured CD8+ T cells from PBMCs, obtained from culture after CMV antigen stimulation. The CDR3, as DNA: TGTGCCAGCAGCTACCTTCTGGTGAGGGGGAACACTGAAGCTTTCTTT. Translated: CASSYLLVRGNTEAFF.